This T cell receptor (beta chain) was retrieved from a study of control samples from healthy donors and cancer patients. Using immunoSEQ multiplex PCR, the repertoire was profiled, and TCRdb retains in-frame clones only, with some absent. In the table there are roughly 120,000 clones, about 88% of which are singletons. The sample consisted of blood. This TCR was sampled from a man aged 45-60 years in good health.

This chain's CDR3 is CATSSRTGLETQYF. The CDR3 coding sequence is TGTGCCACCAGCAGCAGGACAGGGTTGGAGACCCAGTACTTC. V is TRBV15 and J is TRBJ2-5, with 8 bases fitting TRBD1. This CDR3 contains 14 residues. The germline gives CDR1 LNHNV, CDR2 YYDKDF (reference sequence). V lost 3 bases, J lost 5 bases, and 5 bases stayed unmatched.